A selection of T cell receptor beta chains follows, all from one sample in a study of graft-versus-host responses after intestinal transplantation. No antigen is known for these receptors. Using immunoSEQ multiplex PCR, the repertoire was profiled, and TCRdb retains in-frame clones only, with some absent. The sample has some 90,000 clones, 85% to 95% seen once. The sample in question was unstimulated CD8+ T cells sorted from spleen or lymph node cells, obtained before intestinal transplant. The receptors were gathered from a human donor who received an intestinal transplant. Both conserved end residues are trimmed from each CDR3. Each record gives: J gene, clone size, V gene, CDR3 protein. Clone size, where shown, is once, few, many, or a class for clones that have expanded.

j_gene: TRBJ2-3
abundance: NA
v_gene: TRBV9
CDR3aa: ASSVALQPDTQY

j_gene: TRBJ2-3
abundance: few
v_gene: TRBV5-4
CDR3aa: ASSPRLADTQY

j_gene: TRBJ2-7
abundance: NA
v_gene: TRBV28
CDR3aa: ASSLGYEQY

j_gene: TRBJ1-6
abundance: NA
v_gene: TRBV27
CDR3aa: ASSLSPGWDNSPLH

j_gene: TRBJ1-1
abundance: NA
v_gene: TRBV7-9
CDR3aa: ASSSKRGEAF

j_gene: TRBJ2-3
abundance: NA
v_gene: TRBV7-6
CDR3aa: ASSLIGGRTDTQY

j_gene: TRBJ2-5
abundance: NA
v_gene: TRBV29-1
CDR3aa: SVEPVYQETQY

j_gene: TRBJ1-2
abundance: NA
v_gene: TRBV7-2
CDR3aa: ASSPGQGAGGYT

j_gene: TRBJ2-7
abundance: once
v_gene: TRBV7-9
CDR3aa: ASSSWGTGDYEQY

j_gene: TRBJ2-7
abundance: NA
v_gene: TRBV19
CDR3aa: ASSISLAGIYEQY

j_gene: TRBJ2-2
abundance: NA
v_gene: TRBV5-1
CDR3aa: ASGAPRGEDTGELF

j_gene: TRBJ1-1
abundance: NA
v_gene: TRBV19
CDR3aa: ASSWDGNTEAF

j_gene: TRBJ1-6
abundance: NA
v_gene: TRBV7-9
CDR3aa: ASNPTKGSPLH

j_gene: TRBJ2-1
abundance: once
v_gene: TRBV18
CDR3aa: ASSPRTGTRNNEQF

j_gene: TRBJ2-1
abundance: NA
v_gene: TRBV9
CDR3aa: ASSAWDYPPEQF

j_gene: TRBJ2-5
abundance: NA
v_gene: TRBV4-2
CDR3aa: ASSHGAGGVETQY

j_gene: TRBJ2-2
abundance: NA
v_gene: TRBV7-3
CDR3aa: ASSLEGEAGELF

j_gene: TRBJ2-2
abundance: NA
v_gene: TRBV7-7
CDR3aa: ASSLDGPTGELF

j_gene: TRBJ2-3
abundance: NA
v_gene: TRBV9
CDR3aa: ASSTDVGLAGEADTQY

j_gene: TRBJ2-3
abundance: NA
v_gene: TRBV6-5
CDR3aa: ASAASGGFTDTQY

j_gene: TRBJ2-7
abundance: NA
v_gene: TRBV7-9
CDR3aa: ASSPGPSYEQY

j_gene: TRBJ1-5
abundance: NA
v_gene: TRBV19
CDR3aa: ASSIWTASNQPQH

j_gene: TRBJ2-2
abundance: NA
v_gene: TRBV10-3
CDR3aa: AISDVGPGELF

j_gene: TRBJ1-1
abundance: NA
v_gene: TRBV9
CDR3aa: ASSVASGQGGDEAF

j_gene: TRBJ1-6
abundance: NA
v_gene: TRBV7-9
CDR3aa: ASSLGDTDTYNSPLH

j_gene: TRBJ2-7
abundance: NA
v_gene: TRBV9
CDR3aa: ASSVSGLAYEQY

j_gene: TRBJ2-1
abundance: NA
v_gene: TRBV21-1
CDR3aa: APEGQGAYEQF

j_gene: TRBJ2-1
abundance: NA
v_gene: TRBV6-5
CDR3aa: ASSVEGNEQF

j_gene: TRBJ2-4
abundance: NA
v_gene: TRBV28
CDR3aa: ASSGTDLAKNIQY

j_gene: TRBJ1-1
abundance: few
v_gene: TRBV6-6
CDR3aa: ASSHQLGTVYEAF

j_gene: TRBJ2-1
abundance: NA
v_gene: TRBV27
CDR3aa: ASSPLFGEMHEQF

j_gene: TRBJ1-1
abundance: NA
v_gene: TRBV18
CDR3aa: ASSPPGLINTEAF

j_gene: TRBJ2-2
abundance: NA
v_gene: TRBV2
CDR3aa: ASMTSVRELF